This T cell receptor (beta chain) appears in the sequencing data of a study of blood T cells in healthy people across ages. Study outcomes and limitations: Donor CMV status was unknown, possibly confounding expanded clonotype changes.

A J-beta primer mix and a sample-barcoded 5' primer were used in a second PCR of roughly 6 to 11 cycles. Each CDR3 protein is one row after TCRdb ran MiXCR on the 5' RACE reads. This table holds about 1.1 million distinct CDR3 sequences, roughly two fifths found once. Remarks on this clonotype: No antigen is known for it.

The V gene lost 2 bases and the J gene lost 8 bases, with 11 bases spanning the gap. The CDR3 consists of 13 residues. CDR1 and CDR2 (germline): SGDLS, YYNGEE. The sequenced material came from blood. This receptor was taken from a man younger than 30 in good health. The chain has TRBV9 and TRBJ2-1; D call uncertain. Written as DNA, the CDR3 is TGTGCCAGCAGCGTTCTCATTTGGGATGAGCAGTTCTTC. Its protein product is CASSVLIWDEQFF.